Presented here are 4 T cell receptor beta chains from one specimen sequenced in a study of blood T cell repertoires in COVID-19. Sequencing was performed with immunoSEQ multiplex PCR; in TCRdb, only in-frame clones are kept and a portion is missing. The table includes some 150,000 clones, approximately 83% detected once. Sequenced material: peripheral blood. Every receptor here comes from a man between 65 and 80 years old with acute or convalescent COVID-19.

The chain links TRBV5-1 to TRBJ2-7; possible D gene TRBD2, 6 bases. V lost 2 bases and J lost 2, with 11 bases in between. The CDR3 sequence is 14 residues long. The germline CDR1 and CDR2 sequences are SGHRS and YFSETQ. This CDR3 is CASSFGSTAYEQYF. DNA of the CDR3: TGCGCCAGCAGCTTCGGGAGCACTGCCTACGAGCAGTACTTC.

CDR3 sequence: CAISETGVGTGELFF. In DNA, the CDR3 is TGTGCCATCAGTGAAACAGGGGTCGGGACCGGGGAGCTGTTTTTT. V gene TRBV10-3 combines with J gene TRBJ2-2; 7 nucleotides agree with TRBD1. Germline V gene data show CDR1 as ENHRY and CDR2 as SYGVKD. This CDR3 contains 15 residues. The ends lost 3 bases at V and 5 bases at J; junction bases unmatched: 6.

CDR3 residues: CASSAQGGNTEAFF. As DNA, the CDR3 is TGTGCCAGCAGCGCACAGGGGGGGAACACTGAAGCTTTCTTT. The V gene is TRBV2, the J gene TRBJ1-1; 8 bases match TRBD1. Germline V gene sequence: CDR1 SNHLY, CDR2 FYNNEI. This CDR3 has 14 residues. V lost 6 bases, J lost 1 base, and 4 bases stayed unmatched. Full variable domain (remainder filled in from reference TRBV2 and TRBJ1-1): EPEVTQTPSHQVTQMGQEVILRCVPISNHLYFYWYRQILGQKVEFLVSFYNNEISEKSEIFDDQFSVERPDGSNFTLKIRSTKLEDSAMYFCASSAQGGNTEAFFGQGTRLTVV.

The chain uses TRBV19 and TRBJ2-5; 8 bases agree with TRBD2. This CDR3 spans 15 amino acids. V trimming: 6 bases; J trimming: 0 bases; junction bases outside the gene matches: 6. Germline lookup yields CDR1 LNHDA and CDR2 SQIVND (reference sequence). CDR3 DNA: TGTGCCAGTAGAAAAAGCGGGAGTAACCAAGAGACCCAGTACTTC. Amino acids: CASRKSGSNQETQYF.